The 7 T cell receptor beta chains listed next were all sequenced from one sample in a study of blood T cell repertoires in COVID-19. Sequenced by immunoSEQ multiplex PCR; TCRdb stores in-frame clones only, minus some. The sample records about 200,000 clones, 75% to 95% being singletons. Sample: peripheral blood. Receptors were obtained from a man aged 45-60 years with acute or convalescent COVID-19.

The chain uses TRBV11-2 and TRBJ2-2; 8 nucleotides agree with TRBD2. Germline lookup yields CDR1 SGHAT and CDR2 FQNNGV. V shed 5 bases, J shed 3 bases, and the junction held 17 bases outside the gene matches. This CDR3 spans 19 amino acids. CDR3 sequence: CASSPALAGPSRDTGELFF. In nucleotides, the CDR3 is TGTGCCAGCAGCCCTGCCCTAGCGGGCCCTTCGCGGGACACCGGGGAGCTGTTTTTT.

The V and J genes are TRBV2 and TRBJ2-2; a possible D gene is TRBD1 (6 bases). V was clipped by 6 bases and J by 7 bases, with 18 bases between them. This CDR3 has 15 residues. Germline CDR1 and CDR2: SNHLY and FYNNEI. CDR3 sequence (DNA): TGTGCCAGCAGAATAGGACAGCTAAAGGGCGGGGAGCTGTTTTTT. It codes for CASRIGQLKGGELFF.

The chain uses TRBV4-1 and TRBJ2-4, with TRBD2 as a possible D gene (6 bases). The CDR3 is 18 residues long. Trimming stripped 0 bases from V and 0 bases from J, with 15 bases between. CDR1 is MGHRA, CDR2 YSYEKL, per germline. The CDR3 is CASSQEQLADLAKNIQYF. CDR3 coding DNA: TGCGCCAGCAGCCAAGAACAACTAGCAGACCTAGCCAAAAACATTCAGTACTTC.

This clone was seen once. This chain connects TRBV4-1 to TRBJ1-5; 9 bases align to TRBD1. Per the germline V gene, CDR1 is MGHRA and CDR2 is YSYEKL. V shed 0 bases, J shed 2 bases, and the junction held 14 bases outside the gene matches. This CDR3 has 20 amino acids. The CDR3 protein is CASSQDLNRGRNIGNQPQHF. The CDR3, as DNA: TGCGCCAGCAGCCAAGATCTCAACAGGGGGCGTAATATAGGCAATCAGCCCCAGCATTTT.

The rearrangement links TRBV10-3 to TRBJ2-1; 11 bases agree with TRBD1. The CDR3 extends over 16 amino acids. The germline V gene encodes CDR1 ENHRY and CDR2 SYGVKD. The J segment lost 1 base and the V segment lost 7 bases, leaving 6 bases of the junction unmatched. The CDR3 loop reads CAINTGTGGSYNEQFF. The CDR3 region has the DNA TGTGCCATCAATACCGGGACAGGGGGGTCCTACAATGAGCAGTTCTTC.

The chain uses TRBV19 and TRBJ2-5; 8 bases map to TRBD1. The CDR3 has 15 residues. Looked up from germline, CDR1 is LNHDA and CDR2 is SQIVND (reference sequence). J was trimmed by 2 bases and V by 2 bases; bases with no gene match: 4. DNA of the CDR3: TGTGCCAGTAGTATAACAGGGGGGAGACAAGAGACCCAGTACTTC. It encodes CASSITGGRQETQYF.

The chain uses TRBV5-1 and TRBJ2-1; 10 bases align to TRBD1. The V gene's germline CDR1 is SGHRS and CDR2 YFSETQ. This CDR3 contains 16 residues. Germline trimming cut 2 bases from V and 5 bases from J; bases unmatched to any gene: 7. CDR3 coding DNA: TGCGCCAGCAGCTTCCCGGGACAGGGGTGGAACAATGAGCAGTTCTTC. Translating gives CASSFPGQGWNNEQFF.